This record covers a single TCR beta chain. A Seattle source enrolled patients during active infection and followed them longitudinally. The sample belongs to a study of blood T cell repertoires in COVID-19. The protocol was immunoSEQ multiplex PCR, while the TCRdb copy is restricted to in-frame clones and leaves out a portion. The sample lists 200,000 to 300,000 clones, 75% to 85% occurring once. V lost 4 bases and J lost 0, with 7 bases in between. Germline CDR1 SGHRS, CDR2 YFSETQ. The CDR3 has 13 residues. V and J are TRBV5-1 and TRBJ1-1, with a possible D match to TRBD1 (6 bases). The source material was peripheral blood. The receptor was isolated from a man over 45 with COVID-19, enrolled during active disease. The CDR3 sequence is CASSGTMNTEAFF. The CDR3 coding sequence is TGCGCCAGCAGCGGGACAATGAACACTGAAGCTTTCTTT.